This T cell receptor beta chain was sequenced during a study of blood T cell repertoires in COVID-19. Study background: Samples representing acute and convalescent COVID-19 were sourced from the United States, Italy and Spain. T cells, B-cell-depleted T cells, or PBMCs provided the cDNA or gDNA that served as material.

Original handling: How many nucleated cells were present was estimated from reference gene primer amplification. Sequenced by immunoSEQ multiplex PCR; TCRdb stores in-frame clones only, minus some. That table is the source of V, J and clone size, and D and trimming were worked out from the DNA. Among about 42,000 clones listed, roughly 84% were seen once. There are 15 residues in the CDR3. Germline V gives CDR1 SGDLS, CDR2 YYNGEE. Trimming shortened V by 4 bases and J by 0 bases, and 10 bases separated the two germline ends. Source material: peripheral blood. The receptor's source is a human donor in a cohort sampled during active COVID-19. The chain carries TRBV9 and TRBJ2-2; the D gene is possibly TRBD1 (6 bases). The CDR3 coding sequence is TGTGCCAGCAGCTTGGGACAACCGAACACCGGGGAGCTGTTTTTT. Amino acid sequence: CASSLGQPNTGELFF.